Following are 2 T cell receptor beta chains from one sample sequenced in a study of blood T cells in healthy people across ages. With a J-beta primer mix and a sample-barcoded 5' primer, a second PCR ran about 6 to 11 cycles. TCRdb itself ran the 5' RACE reads through MiXCR, one entry per CDR3 protein. The table has approximately 790,000 distinct CDR3 sequences, under 80% seen once; the top ten hold 25% to 35%. What was sequenced was blood. Receptor source: a man aged 25 to 40 in good health.

This clonotype came up a few times. The chain is built from TRBV6-2 or TRBV6-3 and TRBJ2-3, with no clear D. V lost 2 bases and J lost 3, with 12 bases in between. Germline assignment: CDR1 MNHEY and CDR2 SVGEGT. The CDR3 runs to 15 residues. Here the CDR3 reads CASSYPDLWTDTQYF. The CDR3 DNA reads as TGTGCCAGCAGTTACCCAGACCTATGGACAGATACGCAGTATTTT.

This clonotype was counted between two and nine times. The chain has TRBV27 and TRBJ2-5; a possible D gene is TRBD2 (7 bases). Germline V gives CDR1 MNHEY, CDR2 SMNVEV (reference sequence). The CDR3 runs to 13 residues. The V gene lost 8 bases and the J gene lost 2 bases, with 12 bases spanning the gap. CDR3 coding DNA: TGTGCCAGCGTCGGGGGGCTACAAGAGACCCAGTACTTC. This encodes CASVGGLQETQYF.